The T cell receptor (beta chain) under discussion was sequenced for a study of T cells in Graves' hyperthyroidism and ophthalmopathy. Overall study findings and caveats: Most clonotypes expanded in thyroid above 0.001 were likewise present in blood.

Losses at the gene ends were 0 bases for V and 3 bases for J; bases not matched to a gene: 1. In germline, CDR1 is KGHDR, CDR2 SFDVKD. The CDR3 has 15 residues. At least ten counts were recorded for this clonotype. The antigen is unknown. There were TCR beta CDR3 regions amplified from RNA transcripts. HTBI primers drove first-round RT-PCR of the TCR CDR3. TCRdb ran MiXCR on the multiplex PCR reads and lists one entry per CDR3 protein. The table has roughly 380,000 distinct CDR3 sequences, roughly 14% seen once. Patients were aged 18 to 65, had disease duration under 2 months, and had newly diagnosed hyperthyroidism.

The clonotype originates from a woman aged 55-70 years with Graves' hyperthyroidism. The specimen was blood. The chain carries TRBV24-1 and TRBJ2-3, with 8 bases matching TRBD1. Here the CDR3 reads CATSDLQGATDTQYF. DNA of the CDR3: TGTGCCACCAGTGATTTGCAGGGGGCAACAGATACGCAGTATTTT.